Sequencing of this T cell receptor beta chain was carried out in a study of blood T cells in healthy people across ages. The sample, 9 to 10 milliliters of peripheral blood, was drawn from each donor. PCR was performed a second time for about 7 to 11 cycles using a sample-barcoded 5' primer and a J-beta primer mix. TCRdb ran MiXCR on the 5' RACE reads and lists one entry per CDR3 protein. The sample consists of about 800,000 distinct CDR3 sequences, around a quarter of them appearing once. The CDR3 is 16 residues long. Looked up from germline, CDR1 is SGHTA and CDR2 is FQGNSA. The V gene lost 2 bases and the J gene lost 4 bases, with 14 bases spanning the gap. These data are also associated with another study on T cells of mothers and their children.

The sequence was collected from a boy aged 5-17 years in good health. The sequenced sample was blood. V and J are TRBV7-2 and TRBJ1-4; the D is unclear. CDR3 residues: CASSLSPGYNNEKLFF. In DNA, the CDR3 is TGTGCCAGCAGCTTATCTCCGGGATACAATAATGAAAAACTGTTTTTT.